One and the same sample provided the 18 T cell receptor beta chains below, sequenced in a study of regulatory T cells in long-lasting Graves disease. Investigators prepared the TCR beta libraries by applying iRepertoire HTBI primers and Arm-PCR of CDR3 regions. TCRdb processed the multiplex PCR reads anew with MiXCR; each CDR3 protein has one entry. The sample has about 460,000 distinct CDR3 sequences, 22% seen once. Regarding time point: persistent/refractory GD, antithyroid drugs over 5 years with positive TRAb. RNA isolated from PBMCs was used to make the TCR library. The specimen comprised peripheral blood mononuclear cells (PBMCs), sampled when the disease was refractory, from a patient treated with antithyroid drugs. The receptors come from a female donor with Graves disease.

This clonotype has at least ten counts. The rearrangement joins TRBV11-3 to TRBJ1-1, with D possibly TRBD1 on 6 matching bases. The germline V gene has CDR1 SGHNT and CDR2 YENEEA. The V and J ends lost 5 bases and 1 base respectively, with 11 bases between them. The CDR3 extends over 14 amino acids. CDR3 protein: CASSNTRGNTEAFF. CDR3 DNA sequence: TGTGCCAGCAGCAACACCAGGGGGAACACTGAAGCTTTCTTT.

V gene TRBV29-1 combines with J gene TRBJ1-2; 10 nucleotides match TRBD1. The germline gives CDR1 SQVTM, CDR2 ANQGSEA. CDR3 size: 14 residues. V trimming: 5 bases; J trimming: 0 bases; junction bases outside the gene matches: 3. CDR3 amino acids: CSVLGTGANYGYTF. The DNA of the CDR3 is TGCAGCGTTCTCGGGACAGGGGCTAACTATGGCTACACCTTC. Full variable domain (remainder filled in from reference TRBV29-1 and TRBJ1-2): SAVISQKPSRDICQRGTSLTIQCQVDSQVTMMFWYRQQPGQSLTLIATANQGSEATYESGFVIDKFPISRPNLTFSTLTVSNMSPEDSSIYLCSVLGTGANYGYTFGSGTRLTVV.

This clonotype appeared many times. V usage is TRBV10-3 and J usage is TRBJ2-5; 8 bases are a match to TRBD2. J lost 2 bases, V lost 6 bases, and 14 bases had no gene match. Germline V gene sequence: CDR1 ENHRY, CDR2 SYGVKD. This CDR3 comprises 17 residues. The CDR3 sequence: CAIRTENSGETQETQYF. DNA of the CDR3: TGTGCCATCAGGACAGAAAATAGCGGGGAAACTCAAGAGACCCAGTACTTC.

This clonotype was observed at least ten times. The rearrangement uses TRBV28 and TRBJ1-2, with D possibly TRBD1 on 6 matching bases. Per the germline V gene, CDR1 is MDHEN and CDR2 is SYDVKM. The CDR3 consists of 13 residues. V lost 3 bases to trimming and J lost 6 bases, with 11 bases between them. CDR3 in amino acids: CASSFPGAHGYTF. The CDR3 nucleotides read TGTGCCAGCAGTTTTCCGGGGGCGCATGGCTACACCTTC.

To note about this clonotype: A much larger clonotype is one base distant, so this may be a read error. The chain has TRBV6-5 and TRBJ1-2, with D perhaps matching TRBD1 (5 bases). V dropped 4 bases and J dropped 5 bases, with 20 bases sitting between them. The CDR3 totals 16 residues. The germline gives CDR1 MNHEY, CDR2 SVGAGI. CDR3 sequence: CASSSLHLTRGYGYTF. For the CDR3, the DNA is TGTGCCAGCAGTTCTCTCCACCTGACTAGGGGATATGGCTACACCTTC.

This clonotype was counted between two and nine times. This chain connects TRBV29-1 to TRBJ2-7; the D gene is possibly TRBD2 (6 bases). The CDR3 consists of 13 residues. CDR1 and CDR2 (germline): SQVTM, ANQGSEA. Trimming pared 5 bases from V and 0 bases from J, leaving 11 bases between. The CDR3 sequence: CSVRGTASYEQYF. The CDR3 DNA is TGCAGCGTTCGGGGGACGGCCTCCTACGAGCAGTACTTC.

This clonotype occurred many times. The chain has TRBV7-8 and TRBJ1-2; D possibly corresponds to TRBD1 (6 bases). This CDR3 spans 17 amino acids. Trimming left V 4 bases short and J 0 bases short, with 18 bases between. In germline, CDR1 is SGHVS, CDR2 FQNEAQ. In nucleotides, the CDR3 is TGTGCCAGCAGCTCCATACAAAGGGGGGGGACTAACTATGGCTACACCTTC. This gives the protein CASSSIQRGGTNYGYTF.

This clonotype was observed at least ten times. The chain employs TRBV20-1 and TRBJ1-6, with D uncertain. This CDR3 region has 14 residues. Germline V CDR1 and CDR2: DFQATT, SNEGSKA (reference sequence). V was trimmed by 1 base and J by 6 bases, leaving 10 bases between them. CDR3: CSARVLAANSPLHF. DNA for the CDR3: TGCAGTGCTAGAGTTTTGGCAGCTAATTCACCCCTCCACTTT.

CDR3 in DNA: TGTGCCAGCAGTCGGGATCACTCCTCTGGAAACACCATATATTTT. This encodes CASSRDHSSGNTIYF. The rearrangement joins TRBV27 to TRBJ1-3, with D unclear. Trimming pared 5 bases from V and 0 bases from J, leaving 11 bases between. This CDR3 region has 15 residues. Germline CDR1 is MNHEY and CDR2 is SMNVEV (reference sequence).

This clonotype appeared many times. This chain uses TRBV11-2 with TRBJ2-7, with D unresolved. This CDR3 has 13 residues. Deletions cut 4 bases from V and 1 base from J, with 8 bases between. Germline-derived CDR1 and CDR2 are SGHAT and FQNNGV. The CDR3 nucleotides are TGTGCCAGCAGCTCCACGGAGTCCTACGAGCAGTACTTC. Its translation is CASSSTESYEQYF.

This clonotype occurred many times. The chain has TRBV28 and TRBJ1-3, with D possibly TRBD1 on 5 matching bases. The CDR3 totals 16 residues. The germline CDR1 and CDR2 sequences are MDHEN and SYDVKM. V dropped 0 bases and J dropped 0 bases, with 9 bases sitting between them. CDR3 amino acids: CASSLWGVLSGNTIYF. As DNA, the CDR3 is TGTGCCAGCAGTTTATGGGGGGTACTCTCTGGAAACACCATATATTTT.

The V and J genes are TRBV19 and TRBJ2-5; TRBD1 aligns across 8 bases. The J segment lost 0 bases and the V segment lost 5 bases, leaving 11 bases of the junction unmatched. The CDR3 is made up of 17 amino acids. Germline CDR1 and CDR2: LNHDA and SQIVND (reference sequence). The CDR3 reads CASSPDRAPVYQETQYF. The CDR3 DNA reads as TGTGCCAGTAGTCCGGACAGGGCCCCAGTGTACCAAGAGACCCAGTACTTC.

This clonotype was picked up a small number of times. The chain recombines TRBV5-1 with TRBJ1-4; weak D call: TRBD1 (6 bases). V gave up 5 bases and J gave up 2 bases, with 10 bases separating them. This CDR3 is 14 amino acids long. Germline-derived CDR1 and CDR2 are SGHRS and YFSETQ. This CDR3 is CASRPGVTNEKLFF. CDR3 sequence (DNA): TGCGCCAGCAGGCCAGGGGTGACTAATGAAAAACTGTTTTTT.

A remark on this clonotype: A read error may explain this, as a much larger clone is one base away. The CDR3 ends on some other residue instead of the conserved phenylalanine or tryptophan, so this is likely a read error. The rearrangement links TRBV12-3 or TRBV12-4 to TRBJ1-6; D unclear. Trimming took 3 bases from V and 1 from J, leaving 7 bases between them. CDR3 length equals 15 residues. CDR3 nucleotides: TGTGCCAGCAGTTTTCTCTTATCCTATAATTCACCCCTCCACATT. It specifies CASSFLLSYNSPLHI.

This clonotype was detected a few times. The chain combines TRBV3-1 with TRBJ2-7; TRBD1 matches 8 bases. The CDR3 spans 14 residues. The V gene's germline CDR1 is LGHDT and CDR2 YNNKEL (reference sequence). V was clipped by 0 bases and J by 6 bases; unmatched bases: 4. The CDR3 spells CASSQEDRAGEQYF. The CDR3 DNA follows: TGTGCCAGCAGCCAAGAGGACAGGGCCGGCGAGCAGTACTTC.

In nucleotides, the CDR3 is TGCGCCAGCAGCCAAGATTCGGCTACAGATACGCAGTATTTT. It codes for CASSQDSATDTQYF. The chain links TRBV4-3 to TRBJ2-3; D is uncertain. The CDR3 length is 14 residues. Trimming removed 0 bases at V and 3 bases at J, with 7 bases between. From germline, CDR1 is LGHNA and CDR2 YSLEER.

The V and J genes are TRBV30 and TRBJ2-3; no definite D call. V was clipped by 6 bases and J by 1 base, with 11 bases between them. This CDR3 has 13 amino acids. The V gene's germline CDR1 is GTSNPN and CDR2 SVGIG (reference sequence). The DNA for the CDR3 is TGTGCCTGCTCGAGGACCCGCACAGATACGCAGTATTTT. Translation: CACSRTRTDTQYF.

This clonotype was seen a few times. The rearrangement uses TRBV11-3 and TRBJ2-2; maybe TRBD2 (5 bases). V dropped 6 bases and J dropped 6 bases, with 8 bases sitting between them. The germline gives CDR1 SGHNT, CDR2 YENEEA. The CDR3 consists of 12 residues. CDR3 DNA: TGTGCCAGCAGAAAGGAGGCCGGGGAGCTGTTTTTT. Amino acids: CASRKEAGELFF.